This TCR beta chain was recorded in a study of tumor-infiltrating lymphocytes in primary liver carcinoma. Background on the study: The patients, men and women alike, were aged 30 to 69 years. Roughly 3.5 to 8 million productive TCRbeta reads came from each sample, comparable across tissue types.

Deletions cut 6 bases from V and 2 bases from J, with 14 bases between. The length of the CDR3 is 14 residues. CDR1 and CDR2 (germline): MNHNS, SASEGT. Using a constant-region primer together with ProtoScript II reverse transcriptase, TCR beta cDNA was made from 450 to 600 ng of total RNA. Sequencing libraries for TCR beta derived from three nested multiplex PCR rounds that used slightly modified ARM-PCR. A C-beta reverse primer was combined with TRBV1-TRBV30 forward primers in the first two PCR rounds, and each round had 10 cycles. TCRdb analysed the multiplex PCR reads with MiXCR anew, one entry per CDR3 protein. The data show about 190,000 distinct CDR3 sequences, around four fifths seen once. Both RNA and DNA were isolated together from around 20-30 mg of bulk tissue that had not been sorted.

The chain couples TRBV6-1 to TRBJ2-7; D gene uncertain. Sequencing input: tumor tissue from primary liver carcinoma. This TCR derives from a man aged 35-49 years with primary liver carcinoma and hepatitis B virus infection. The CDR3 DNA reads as TGTGCCAGCAGCACCTGGAGAGGCCCCTACGAGCAGTACTTC. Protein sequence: CASSTWRGPYEQYF.